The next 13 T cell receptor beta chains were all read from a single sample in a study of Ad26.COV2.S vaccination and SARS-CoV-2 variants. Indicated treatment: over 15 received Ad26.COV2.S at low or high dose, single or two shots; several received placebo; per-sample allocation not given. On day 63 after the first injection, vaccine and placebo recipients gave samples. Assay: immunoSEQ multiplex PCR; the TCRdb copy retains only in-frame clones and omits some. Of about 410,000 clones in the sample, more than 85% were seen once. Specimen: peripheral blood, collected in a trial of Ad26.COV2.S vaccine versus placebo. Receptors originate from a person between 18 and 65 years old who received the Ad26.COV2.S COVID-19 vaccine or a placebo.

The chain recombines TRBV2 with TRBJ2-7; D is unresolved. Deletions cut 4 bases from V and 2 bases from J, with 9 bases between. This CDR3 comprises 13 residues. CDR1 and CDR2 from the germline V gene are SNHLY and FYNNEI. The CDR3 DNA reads TGTGCCAGCAGTGTCGGACGGGCCTACGAGCAGTACTTC. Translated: CASSVGRAYEQYF.

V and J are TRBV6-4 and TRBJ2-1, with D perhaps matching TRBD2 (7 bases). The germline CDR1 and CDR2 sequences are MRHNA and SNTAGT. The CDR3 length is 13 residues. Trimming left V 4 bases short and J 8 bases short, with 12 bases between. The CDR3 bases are TGTGCCAGCAGTGTTTGGGGGGGCGATGAGCAGTTCTTC. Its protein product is CASSVWGGDEQFF.

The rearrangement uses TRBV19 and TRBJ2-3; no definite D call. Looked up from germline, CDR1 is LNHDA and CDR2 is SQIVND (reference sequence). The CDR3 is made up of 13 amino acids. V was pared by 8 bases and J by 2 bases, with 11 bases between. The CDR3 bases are TGTGCCAGTCGACGAGCACCCACAGATACGCAGTATTTT. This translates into CASRRAPTDTQYF.

CDR3 nucleotides: TGTGCCAGTAGTCGGGACCGTATTTCTACTGGGGCCAACGTCCTGACTTTC. Its translation is CASSRDRISTGANVLTF. V usage is TRBV19 and J usage is TRBJ2-6; D possibly uses TRBD1 or TRBD2 (5 bases each). The CDR3 has 17 amino acids. Looked up from germline, CDR1 is LNHDA and CDR2 is SQIVND (reference sequence). Trimming pared 5 bases from V and 2 bases from J, leaving 16 bases between.

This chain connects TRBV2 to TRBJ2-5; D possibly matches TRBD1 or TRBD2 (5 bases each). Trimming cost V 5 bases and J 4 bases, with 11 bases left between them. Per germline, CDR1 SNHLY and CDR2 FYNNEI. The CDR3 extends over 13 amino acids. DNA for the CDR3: TGTGCCAGCAGTTTGTCAGGGAGAGAGACCCAGTACTTC. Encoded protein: CASSLSGRETQYF.

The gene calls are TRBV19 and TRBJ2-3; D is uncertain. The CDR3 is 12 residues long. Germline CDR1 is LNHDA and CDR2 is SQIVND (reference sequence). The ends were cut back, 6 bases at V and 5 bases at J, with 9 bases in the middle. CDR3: CASRSKVDTQYF. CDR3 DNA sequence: TGTGCCAGTAGATCAAAGGTAGATACGCAGTATTTT.

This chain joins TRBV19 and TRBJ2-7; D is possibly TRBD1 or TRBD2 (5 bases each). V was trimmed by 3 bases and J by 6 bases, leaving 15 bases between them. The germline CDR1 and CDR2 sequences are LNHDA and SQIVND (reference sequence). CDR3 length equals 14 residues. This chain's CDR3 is CASSIDGGRLEQYF. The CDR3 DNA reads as TGTGCCAGTAGTATTGATGGGGGACGGCTCGAGCAGTACTTC.

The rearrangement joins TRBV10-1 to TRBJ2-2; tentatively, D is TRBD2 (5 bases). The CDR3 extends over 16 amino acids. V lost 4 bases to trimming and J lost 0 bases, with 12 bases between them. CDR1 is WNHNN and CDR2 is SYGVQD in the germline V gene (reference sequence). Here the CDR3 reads CASSGGAEANTGELFF. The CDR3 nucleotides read TGCGCCAGCAGTGGGGGAGCGGAGGCGAACACCGGGGAGCTGTTTTTT.

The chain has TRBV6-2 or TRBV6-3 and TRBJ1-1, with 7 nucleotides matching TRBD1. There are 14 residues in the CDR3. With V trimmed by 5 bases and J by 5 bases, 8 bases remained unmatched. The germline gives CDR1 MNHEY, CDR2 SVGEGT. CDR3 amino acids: CASSDRDGRTEAFF. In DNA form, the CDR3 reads TGTGCCAGCAGTGACAGGGATGGTAGGACTGAAGCTTTCTTT.

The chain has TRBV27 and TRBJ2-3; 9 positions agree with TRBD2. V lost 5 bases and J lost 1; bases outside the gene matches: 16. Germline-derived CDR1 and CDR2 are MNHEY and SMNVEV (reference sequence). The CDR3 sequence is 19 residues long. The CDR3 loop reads CASSPPQPPTSGRTDTQYF. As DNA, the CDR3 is TGTGCCAGCAGTCCACCACAGCCCCCCACTAGCGGGCGCACAGATACGCAGTATTTT.

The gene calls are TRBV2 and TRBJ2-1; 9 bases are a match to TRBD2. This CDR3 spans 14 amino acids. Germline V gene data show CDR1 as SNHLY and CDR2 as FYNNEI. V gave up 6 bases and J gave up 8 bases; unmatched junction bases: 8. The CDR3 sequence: CASRAPAGGDEQFF. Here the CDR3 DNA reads TGTGCCAGCAGGGCCCCCGCGGGAGGGGATGAGCAGTTCTTC.

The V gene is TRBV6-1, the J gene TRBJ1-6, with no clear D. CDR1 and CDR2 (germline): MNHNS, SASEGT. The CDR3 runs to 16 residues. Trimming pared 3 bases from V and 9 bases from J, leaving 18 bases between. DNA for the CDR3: TGTGCCAGCAGTGATAAGATCCGCTTTCCACTTTCACCCCTCCACTTT. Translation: CASSDKIRFPLSPLHF.

This CDR3 is CASSNSGEETQYF. CDR3 bases: TGTGCCAGTAGTAATAGCGGGGAAGAGACCCAGTACTTC. This chain links TRBV19 with TRBJ2-5; 8 bases are a match to TRBD2. Germline trimming cut 4 bases from V and 3 bases from J; bases unmatched to any gene: 1. CDR1 and CDR2 (germline): LNHDA, SQIVND (reference sequence). The CDR3 runs to 13 residues.